The sequence of this T cell receptor beta chain was determined in a study of OX40 agonist ivuxolimab in advanced cancers. Measured with immunoSEQ multiplex PCR; TCRdb has only the in-frame clones, and not every one. The sample has around 94,000 clones, roughly nine tenths seen once; the top ten hold about 3.6%. CDR1 is WNHNN and CDR2 is SYGVQD in the germline V gene (reference sequence). J lost 6 bases, V lost 4 bases, and 8 bases had no gene match. The CDR3 is 16 residues long. This clone has a single count. Its cognate antigen is unknown. Researchers took blood at baseline, on cycle 4 day 1, and on cycle 7 day 1. Study-level points and caveats: Clones of CD4+ and CD8+ blood T cells grew by week 6 at doses of 0.1 to 3.0 mg/kg.

The sequencing here drew on CD4+ or CD8+ T cells sorted from blood, taken in a trial of the OX40 agonist ivuxolimab. J is TRBJ2-1 and V is TRBV10-1; 11 nucleotides match TRBD2. The receptor was derived from an adult with an advanced solid tumor such as melanoma, head and neck, liver or kidney cancer. The CDR3 sequence: CASSGYLAGGPNEQFF. CDR3 nucleotides: TGCGCCAGCAGTGGCTATCTAGCGGGAGGCCCCAATGAGCAGTTCTTC.